Following are 18 T cell receptor beta chains from one sample sequenced in a study of lymphopenia after photon versus proton radiotherapy. Here immunoSEQ multiplex PCR was the method, and the copy in TCRdb shows in-frame clones only, minus some. The table shows about 50,000 clones, with roughly nine tenths occurring only once. The sample in question was peripheral blood, obtained from a patient treated with photon-based radiotherapy. These receptors were collected from a woman between 40 and 55 years old with cholangiocarcinoma.

The chain is built from TRBV7-9 and TRBJ1-1; D might be TRBD1 (5 bases). The CDR3 extends over 13 amino acids. Germline V gene sequence: CDR1 SEHNR, CDR2 FQNEAQ (reference sequence). The ends were cut back, 8 bases at V and 4 bases at J, with 14 bases in the middle. CDR3: CASRQGDGTEAFF. The DNA of the CDR3 is TGTGCCAGCCGTCAGGGTGACGGCACTGAAGCTTTCTTT.

The rearrangement links TRBV7-6 to TRBJ2-1, with 7 bases aligning to TRBD2. The V segment lost 5 bases and the J segment 8 bases; nucleotides outside the gene matches: 9. The CDR3 spans 14 residues. Germline V gene lookup returns CDR1 SGHVS and CDR2 FNYEAQ. Here the CDR3 DNA reads TGTGCCAGCAGCCCGTATGAGAGCGGGGATGAGCAGTTCTTC. It is translated as CASSPYESGDEQFF. Full variable domain (outside the CDR3, taken from reference TRBV7-6 and TRBJ2-1): GAGVSQSPRYKVTKRGQDVALRCDPISGHVSLYWYRQALGQGPEFLTYFNYEAQQDKSGLPNDRFSAERPEGSISTLTIQRTEQRDSAMYRCASSPYESGDEQFFGPGTRLTVL.

This rearrangement joins TRBV6-5 to TRBJ2-7; 7 positions match TRBD1. Unmatched junction bases numbered 2, after V lost 2 bases and J lost 1 base. The CDR3 loop spans 14 amino acids. Germline lookup yields CDR1 MNHEY and CDR2 SVGAGI. CDR3 bases: TGTGCCAGCAGTTACCAGGGGGTATCCTACGAGCAGTACTTC. Translating gives CASSYQGVSYEQYF.

The rearrangement links TRBV9 to TRBJ1-3; D remains unclear. In germline, CDR1 is SGDLS, CDR2 YYNGEE. Trimming took 1 base from V and 0 from J, leaving 8 bases between them. The CDR3 contains 15 residues. CDR3 DNA sequence: TGTGCCAGCAGCGTAACGTACGACTCTGGAAACACCATATATTTT. Its translation is CASSVTYDSGNTIYF.

The V call is TRBV10-3, the J call TRBJ2-1; 8 nucleotides match TRBD2. The CDR3 loop spans 12 amino acids. The V gene's germline CDR1 is ENHRY and CDR2 SYGVKD. Germline trimming cut 8 bases from V and 9 bases from J; bases unmatched to any gene: 6. The CDR3 spells CAIAGGGREQFF. In DNA, the CDR3 is TGTGCCATCGCGGGGGGTGGCCGTGAGCAGTTCTTC.

The CDR3 protein is CASSFRDIFGEAFF. Written as DNA, the CDR3 is TGTGCCAGCAGCTTCCGGGACATCTTTGGTGAAGCTTTCTTT. V usage is TRBV5-4 and J usage is TRBJ1-1; maybe TRBD1 (6 bases). The V gene lost 2 bases and the J gene lost 7 bases, with 15 bases spanning the gap. The V gene's germline CDR1 is SGHNT and CDR2 YYREEE (reference sequence). This CDR3 has 14 amino acids.

The genes are TRBV29-1 and TRBJ1-1; possibly TRBD1 for D (5 bases). The ends were cut back, 5 bases at V and 1 base at J, with 17 bases in the middle. In germline, CDR1 is SQVTM, CDR2 ANQGSEA. This CDR3 is built from 15 residues. This CDR3 reads CSVRRGGAGNTEAFF. The CDR3 DNA sequence: TGCAGCGTTCGGCGTGGTGGGGCTGGGAACACTGAAGCTTTCTTT.

The chain employs TRBV28 and TRBJ2-5, with D tentatively TRBD1 or TRBD2 (5 bases each). V was cut by 5 bases and J by 5 bases, with 18 bases left in between. The CDR3 loop spans 15 amino acids. Germline lookup yields CDR1 MDHEN and CDR2 SYDVKM. This CDR3 reads CASSPRGSEKETQYF. CDR3 nucleotide sequence: TGTGCCAGCAGTCCCCGGGGCTCAGAGAAGGAGACCCAGTACTTC.

V and J are TRBV11-2 and TRBJ2-2; maybe TRBD2 (5 bases). CDR1 and CDR2 from the germline V gene are SGHAT and FQNNGV. CDR3 length equals 15 residues. Trimming took off 8 bases at V and 4 bases at J, with 17 bases between the two ends. CDR3: CASRGPNPGTGELFF. The CDR3 DNA follows: TGTGCCAGCCGAGGGCCAAACCCGGGCACCGGGGAGCTGTTTTTT.

The chain is built from TRBV6-1 and TRBJ2-1; TRBD2 agrees at 7 bases. The CDR3 covers 14 residues. Looked up from germline, CDR1 is MNHNS and CDR2 is SASEGT. With 10 bases clipped from V and 0 bases from J, the junction kept 6 bases outside the gene matches. The CDR3 spells CATRGGFSYNEQFF. The CDR3 DNA sequence: TGTGCCACCCGCGGGGGATTCTCCTACAATGAGCAGTTCTTC.

The rearrangement joins TRBV7-9 to TRBJ2-5, with 16 bases matching TRBD2. Unmatched junction bases numbered 5, after V lost 5 bases and J lost 2 bases. CDR1 and CDR2 from the germline V gene are SEHNR and FQNEAQ (reference sequence). The CDR3 extends over 17 amino acids. In DNA form, the CDR3 reads TGTGCCAGCAGCCCCGGGACTAGCGGGAGGGTTCAAGAGACCCAGTACTTC. It translates to CASSPGTSGRVQETQYF.

The chain has TRBV4-2 and TRBJ2-1; D is uncertain. V was shortened by 0 bases and J by 5 bases, with 8 bases between the two germline ends. The germline CDR1 and CDR2 sequences are LGHNA and YNFKEQ. This CDR3 comprises 14 residues. Here the CDR3 DNA reads TGTGCCAGCAGCCAAGAGTCGTCGGACAATGAGCAGTTCTTC. This translates into CASSQESSDNEQFF.

V gene TRBV21-1 combines with J gene TRBJ1-5. TRBV21-1 represents a pseudogene. The CDR3 covers 16 residues. CDR3 region: CASTKAGEKPGRPQHF. In DNA, the CDR3 is TGTGCCAGCACCAAAGCGGGAGAGAAACCCGGGAGGCCCCAGCATTTT.

The chain combines TRBV9 with TRBJ2-1, with 11 bases that match TRBD2. V gave up 3 bases and J gave up 2 bases; unmatched junction bases: 19. Germline assignment: CDR1 SGDLS and CDR2 YYNGEE. This CDR3 comprises 21 residues. The CDR3 DNA follows: TGTGCCAGCAGCGCAGACGGGACTAGCGGAAAACCTACCTTCCCCTACAATGAGCAGTTCTTC. Translating gives CASSADGTSGKPTFPYNEQFF.

This chain joins TRBV5-4 and TRBJ1-6, with TRBD1 as a possible D gene (6 bases). The CDR3 runs 17 residues. V gave up 3 bases and J gave up 6 bases, with 19 bases separating them. CDR1 and CDR2 (germline): SGHNT, YYREEE (reference sequence). The CDR3 sequence is CASSSPGALRGNSPLHF. The CDR3, as DNA: TGTGCCAGCAGCTCCCCAGGGGCCCTGCGGGGTAATTCACCCCTCCACTTT.

The CDR3 bases are TGTGCCAGCAGCCTTGTGGGCGGTGAAAAACTGTTTTTT. It encodes CASSLVGGEKLFF. This chain joins TRBV2 and TRBJ1-4, with D hard to call. The CDR3 spans 13 residues. Looked up from germline, CDR1 is SNHLY and CDR2 is FYNNEI. Trimming pared 6 bases from V and 7 bases from J, leaving 12 bases between.

CDR3 loop: CASSYPGQGHDEQYF. DNA for the CDR3: TGTGCCAGCAGTTACCCGGGACAGGGACACGACGAGCAGTACTTC. This chain connects TRBV6-6 to TRBJ2-7, with 9 nucleotides matching TRBD1. V dropped 2 bases and J dropped 5; count of bases not matched to a gene: 7. The CDR3 is made up of 15 amino acids. Germline CDR1 MNHNY, CDR2 SVGAGI (reference sequence).

The chain recombines TRBV7-9 with TRBJ1-1; the match to TRBD1 covers 7 bases. CDR3 size: 15 residues. Unmatched junction bases numbered 8, after V lost 5 bases and J lost 2 bases. Germline CDR1 and CDR2: SEHNR and FQNEAQ (reference sequence). The chain's CDR3 is CASSPTGNQNTEAFF. The DNA for the CDR3 is TGTGCCAGCAGCCCGACAGGGAACCAAAACACTGAAGCTTTCTTT.